Below, one TCR beta chain is given with its context. Assay used: immunoSEQ multiplex PCR; TCRdb lists only in-frame clones, some missing. This table holds approximately 23,000 clones, 91% found once. With 0 bases removed from V and 6 bases from J, the gap between germline ends came to 9 bases. This CDR3 contains 14 residues. Germline V gene sequence: CDR1 MRHNA, CDR2 SNTAGT. This record comes from a study of T cell changes during pregnancy in multiple sclerosis. The chain is built from TRBV6-4 and TRBJ2-1; D may be TRBD1 (6 bases). This TCR derives from a female donor in good health, enrolled as a control in a pregnancy study. The material sequenced was CD4+ T cells from peripheral blood mononuclear cells, taken in the third trimester of pregnancy. CDR3 DNA: TGTGCCAGCAGTGACTCGGCAGGGGTCAATGAGCAGTTCTTC. Its translation is CASSDSAGVNEQFF.